This T cell receptor beta chain appears in the sequencing data of a study of regulatory T cells in long-lasting Graves disease. Notes on the study in general: Persistent cases of Graves' showed reduced TCR diversity relative to newly diagnosed patients. Persistent disease was associated with favored TRBV28 usage and with favored use of TRBJ1-2 and TRBJ2-5.

About this clonotype itself: Its antigen is unknown. Mismatch with germline at one junction end may stem from a read error.

The CDR3 covers 15 residues. Germline loops: CDR1 MNHNS, CDR2 SASEGT. Time point noted: persistent/refractory GD, antithyroid drugs over 5 years with positive TRAb. TCR sequences were obtained from RNA taken from PBMCs. It was by American Thyroid Association guidelines that Graves' disease was diagnosed. With iRepertoire HTBI primers and Arm-PCR of CDR3 regions, TCR beta libraries were built. Original methodology: Identified segments across samples numbered 55 to 70 TRBV and more than 11 TRBJ. From the multiplex PCR reads, TCRdb called clonotypes with MiXCR, one entry per CDR3 protein. In this record, the V and J calls reflect TCRdb's handling and not the investigators' own analysis. The sample lists a few hundred thousand distinct CDR3 sequences, about 25% seen once, with over 25% in the top ten.

This chain links TRBV6-1 with TRBJ2-7, with 7 nucleotides matching TRBD1. The origin of this receptor is a female donor with Graves disease. The material was peripheral blood mononuclear cells (PBMCs), obtained when the disease was refractory, from a patient treated with antithyroid drugs. The CDR3 reads CASRTPGDRNYEQCF. The CDR3, as DNA: TGTGCCAGCAGGACCCCAGGGGACAGAAACTACGAGCAGTGCTTC.